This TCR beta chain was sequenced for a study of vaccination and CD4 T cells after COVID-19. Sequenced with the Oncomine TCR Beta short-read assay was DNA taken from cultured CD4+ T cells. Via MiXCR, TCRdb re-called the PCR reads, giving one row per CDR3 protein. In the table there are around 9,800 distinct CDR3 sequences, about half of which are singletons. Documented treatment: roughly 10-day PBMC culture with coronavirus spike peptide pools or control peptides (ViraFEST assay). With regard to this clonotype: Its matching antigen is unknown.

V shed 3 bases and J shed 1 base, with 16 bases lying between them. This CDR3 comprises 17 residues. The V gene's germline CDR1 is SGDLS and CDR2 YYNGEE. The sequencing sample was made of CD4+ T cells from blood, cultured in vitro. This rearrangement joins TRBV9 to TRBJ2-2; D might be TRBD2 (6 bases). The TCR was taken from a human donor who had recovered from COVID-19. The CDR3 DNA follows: TGTGCCAGCAGCGGACCGAAGGGGCGGGGGAACACCGGGGAGCTGTTTTTT. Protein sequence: CASSGPKGRGNTGELFF.